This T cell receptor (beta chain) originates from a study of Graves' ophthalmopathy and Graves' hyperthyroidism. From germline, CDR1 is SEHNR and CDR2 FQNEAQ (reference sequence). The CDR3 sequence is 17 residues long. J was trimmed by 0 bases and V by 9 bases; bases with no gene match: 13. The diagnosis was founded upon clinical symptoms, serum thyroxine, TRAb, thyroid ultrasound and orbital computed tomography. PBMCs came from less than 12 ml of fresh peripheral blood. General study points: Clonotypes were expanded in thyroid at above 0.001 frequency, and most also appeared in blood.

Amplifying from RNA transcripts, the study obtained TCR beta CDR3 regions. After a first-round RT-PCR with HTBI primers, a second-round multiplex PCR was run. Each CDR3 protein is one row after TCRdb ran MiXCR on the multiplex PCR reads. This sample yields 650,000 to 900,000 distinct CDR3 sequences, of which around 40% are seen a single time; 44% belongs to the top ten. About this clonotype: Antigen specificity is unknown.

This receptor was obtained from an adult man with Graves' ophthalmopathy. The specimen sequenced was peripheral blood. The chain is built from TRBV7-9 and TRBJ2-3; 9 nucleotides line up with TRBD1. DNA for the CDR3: TGTGCCAGTAGTGTCCGGACAGGGGCAACTAGCACAGATACGCAGTATTTT. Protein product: CASSVRTGATSTDTQYF.